The 20 T cell receptor beta chains below come from one sample, sequenced in a study of identical twins. TCRdb itself ran the 5' RACE reads through MiXCR, one entry per CDR3 protein. The table includes about 1.7 million distinct CDR3 sequences, under 35% detected once. Sequences were obtained from cord blood. The receptors were sampled from a newborn girl in good health.

This clonotype was recorded at least ten times. This chain uses TRBV27 with TRBJ1-2; D is perhaps TRBD1 (6 bases). Germline V gene lookup returns CDR1 MNHEY and CDR2 SMNVEV (reference sequence). V lost 6 bases and J lost 3, with 11 bases in between. The CDR3 contains 13 residues. CDR3 in amino acids: CASSSRGYYGYTF. The CDR3 DNA sequence: TGTGCCAGCAGCTCCAGGGGATACTATGGCTACACCTTC.

There are many counts of this clonotype. The chain has TRBV28 and TRBJ2-1; D gene ambiguous. The CDR3 has 12 amino acids. The V end was cut by 8 bases, the J end by 7 bases, with 12 bases between. Per germline, CDR1 MDHEN and CDR2 SYDVKM. This CDR3 reads CASHLHPNEQFF. The CDR3 bases are TGTGCCAGCCATCTGCACCCAAATGAGCAGTTCTTC.

The V call is TRBV28, the J call TRBJ2-7; 11 nucleotides agree with TRBD2. The germline V gene has CDR1 MDHEN and CDR2 SYDVKM. This CDR3 has 16 amino acids. Trimming at V came to 2 bases and at J to 2 bases, leaving 5 bases not matched to a gene. This CDR3 reads CASSLHSGRAPYEQYF. In DNA form, the CDR3 reads TGTGCCAGCAGTTTACATAGCGGGAGGGCTCCCTACGAGCAGTACTTC.

J is TRBJ2-7 and V is TRBV10-3, with D possibly TRBD2 on 7 matching bases. V gave up 8 bases and J gave up 4 bases, with 21 bases separating them. This CDR3 spans 15 amino acids. Germline V gene data show CDR1 as ENHRY and CDR2 as SYGVKD. CDR3 DNA: TGTGCCATCGGTTGGTTGAGGGGGGGCCAGTACGAGCAGTACTTC. Its translation is CAIGWLRGGQYEQYF.

The CDR3 protein is CSAAQGGGETQYF. The CDR3 nucleotides read TGCAGCGCCGCACAGGGAGGAGGAGAGACCCAGTACTTC. The chain uses TRBV29-1 and TRBJ2-5; the D gene could be TRBD1 or TRBD2 (6 bases each). Trimming pared 7 bases from V and 4 bases from J, leaving 16 bases between. The CDR3 totals 13 residues. CDR1 is SQVTM and CDR2 is ANQGSEA in the germline V gene.

The chain uses TRBV9 and TRBJ2-5, with D perhaps given as TRBD1 or TRBD2 (5 bases each). The CDR3 extends over 16 amino acids. Germline loops: CDR1 SGDLS, CDR2 YYNGEE. V was shortened by 0 bases and J by 1 base, with 13 bases between the two germline ends. As DNA, the CDR3 is TGTGCCAGCAGCGTAGGTGGGGGAGAGCTCCAAGAGACCCAGTACTTC. It specifies CASSVGGGELQETQYF.

V gene TRBV27 combines with J gene TRBJ2-7; 7 nucleotides agree with TRBD2. Germline V lookup: CDR1 MNHEY, CDR2 SMNVEV (reference sequence). The CDR3 runs 14 residues. V gave up 10 bases and J gave up 3 bases; unmatched junction bases: 12. The CDR3 DNA is TGTGCCACTAAAAGAGGGACTACCTACTACGAGCAGTACTTC. Its protein product is CATKRGTTYYEQYF.

The chain employs TRBV6-6 and TRBJ1-4; no reliable D call. V lost 2 bases to trimming and J lost 7 bases, with 11 bases between them. CDR1 is MNHNY, CDR2 SVGAGI, per germline (reference sequence). The CDR3 consists of 14 residues. CDR3 residues: CASSYERRGEKLFF. DNA of the CDR3: TGTGCCAGCAGTTACGAACGTCGTGGTGAAAAACTGTTTTTT.

The V call is TRBV21-1, the J call TRBJ2-1; the DNA was not used to check the table's D call, TRBD2. TRBV21-1 is shown as a pseudogene. This CDR3 is built from 16 residues. DNA for the CDR3: TGTGCCAGCAGCAAAGTGAGGGACTCCGCATACAATGAGCAGTTCTTC. Translated, it gives CASSKVRDSAYNEQFF.

This clonotype has more than one count but fewer than ten. The V and J genes are TRBV6-6 and TRBJ1-1; 9 nucleotides match TRBD1. The J segment lost 7 bases and the V segment lost 2 bases, leaving 11 bases of the junction unmatched. In germline, CDR1 is MNHNY, CDR2 SVGAGI (reference sequence). This CDR3 has 16 residues. CDR3 in amino acids: CASSYVPGQGRGEAFF. CDR3 DNA: TGTGCCAGCAGTTACGTCCCCGGACAGGGGAGAGGTGAAGCTTTCTTT.

This clonotype was seen a few times. The gene calls are TRBV2 and TRBJ1-1, with 10 bases identical to TRBD1. This CDR3 contains 12 residues. From germline, CDR1 is SNHLY and CDR2 FYNNEI. Germline trimming cut 6 bases from V and 9 bases from J; bases unmatched to any gene: 4. The CDR3 DNA is TGTGCCAGCAGGGGACAGGGGTCGAAAGCTTTCTTT. Translating gives CASRGQGSKAFF.

Only a few counts were recorded for this clonotype. V and J are TRBV20-1 and TRBJ2-3, with D tentatively TRBD1 (6 bases). V gave up 6 bases and J gave up 4 bases, with 17 bases separating them. Looked up from germline, CDR1 is DFQATT and CDR2 is SNEGSKA (reference sequence). The CDR3 has 14 residues. This CDR3 is CSAVNREGSDTQYF. In DNA form, the CDR3 reads TGCAGTGCCGTTAACAGGGAAGGGTCAGATACGCAGTATTTT.

In this sample, this clonotype turned up a few times. The gene calls are TRBV2 and TRBJ2-7; 7 positions match TRBD2. J lost 2 bases, V lost 6 bases, and 10 bases had no gene match. Per germline, CDR1 SNHLY and CDR2 FYNNEI. The length of the CDR3 is 15 residues. The CDR3 DNA sequence: TGTGCCAGCAGGCCCCGACTAGCTTCCCCCTACGAGCAGTACTTC. Translation gives CASRPRLASPYEQYF.

As concerns this clonotype: One end of the junction does not line up with germline, which may come from a read error. V usage is TRBV25-1 and J usage is TRBJ1-1, with TRBD1 identical over 12 bases. Germline-derived CDR1 and CDR2 are MGHDK and SYGVNS. The CDR3 runs 18 residues. The CDR3 sequence: CASSGILRDRGQNSEAFF. CDR3 nucleotide sequence: TGTGCCAGCAGTGGGATTCTCCGGGACAGGGGGCAGAACTCTGAAGCTTTCTTT.

This clonotype was counted between two and nine times. The chain has TRBV10-3 and TRBJ2-1; 11 nucleotides align to TRBD2. Germline CDR1 ENHRY, CDR2 SYGVKD. Trimming removed 11 bases from V and 7 bases from J; junction bases left unmatched: 7. The CDR3 length is 13 residues. The CDR3 loop reads CAVAGTSGNEQFF. The CDR3 coding sequence is TGTGCCGTCGCCGGGACTAGCGGTAATGAGCAGTTCTTC.

In regard to this clonotype: The conserved phenylalanine or tryptophan normally closing the CDR3 is absent here, so this likely arose from a read error. The J gene is TRBJ2-1, the V gene TRBV24-1, with D possibly matching TRBD1 (5 bases). Trimming took 4 bases from V and 7 from J, leaving 10 bases between them. This CDR3 region has 13 residues. Germline-derived CDR1 and CDR2 are KGHDR and SFDVKD. The DNA of the CDR3 is TGTGCCACCAGTGACAGGGCCGGGAATGAGCAGTTCGTC. Encoded protein: CATSDRAGNEQFV.

The chain recombines TRBV6-6 with TRBJ2-1; D tentatively fits TRBD1 or TRBD2 (5 bases each). Trimming removed 4 bases at V and 6 bases at J, with 19 bases between. CDR3 length equals 16 residues. Germline V lookup: CDR1 MNHNY, CDR2 SVGAGI (reference sequence). Here the CDR3 reads CASSSQAHPRGNEQFF. CDR3 nucleotides: TGTGCCAGCAGTTCACAGGCCCACCCGAGGGGCAATGAGCAGTTCTTC.

This clonotype was counted between two and nine times. The V call is TRBV5-1, the J call TRBJ2-5; 12 bases match TRBD2. CDR1 is SGHRS and CDR2 is YFSETQ in the germline V gene. The CDR3 contains 15 residues. With 3 bases clipped from V and 3 bases from J, the junction kept 3 bases outside the gene matches. The CDR3, as DNA: TGCGCCAGCAGCTGGACTAGCGGGGCCAAAGAGACCCAGTACTTC. The encoded protein is CASSWTSGAKETQYF.

This clonotype has more than one count but fewer than ten. This chain joins TRBV5-1 and TRBJ2-7; D is possibly TRBD1 (6 bases). Trimming took 0 bases from V and 2 from J, leaving 21 bases between them. Germline V gives CDR1 SGHRS, CDR2 YFSETQ. The CDR3 sequence is 18 residues long. This CDR3 reads CASSLARDTEYFTYEQYF. For the CDR3, the DNA is TGCGCCAGCAGCTTGGCCCGGGACACCGAATACTTTACCTACGAGCAGTACTTC.

This clonotype showed up just a few times. The gene calls are TRBV2 and TRBJ2-3; 7 positions match TRBD2. Per germline, CDR1 SNHLY and CDR2 FYNNEI. The CDR3 is made up of 15 amino acids. V dropped 0 bases and J dropped 4; count of bases not matched to a gene: 4. The CDR3 spells CASSEAGGPADTQYF. As DNA, the CDR3 is TGTGCCAGCAGTGAAGCGGGAGGGCCCGCAGATACGCAGTATTTT.